Below are 30 T cell receptor beta chains sequenced from a single sample in a study of post-analysis software for immune sequencing data. Study-wide points: Higher frequency in patients than in controls was seen for about five TRBV segments, with TRBV5-6, TRBV5-1 and TRBV20-1 among them.

Carried by the TCR beta cDNA libraries were unique molecular identifiers. TCRdb passed the PCR reads through MiXCR, listing each CDR3 protein once. The sample includes around 200,000 distinct CDR3 sequences, approximately 29% of them seen just once. The antigens these receptors bind are not known. The sequenced sample was blood. These receptors all come from a girl aged 2-17 years with multiple sclerosis.

Many counts were recorded for this clonotype. The chain joins TRBV5-8 to TRBJ2-5, with TRBD1 matching over 10 bases. In germline, CDR1 is SGHTS, CDR2 YDEGEE. The CDR3 length is 15 residues. V was clipped by 5 bases and J by 5 bases; unmatched bases: 9. The CDR3 spells CASSPGQGTWETQYF. Here the CDR3 DNA reads TGTGCCAGCAGTCCGGGACAGGGGACGTGGGAGACCCAGTACTTC. Together with reference TRBV5-8 and TRBJ2-5, the CDR3 gives the full variable domain: EAGVTQSPTHLIKTRGQQATLRCSPISGHTSVYWYQQALGLGLQFLLWYDEGEERNRGNFPPRFSGRQFPNYSSELNVNALELEDSALYLCASSPGQGTWETQYFGPGTRLLVL.

The rearrangement joins TRBV5-1 to TRBJ2-7; D perhaps matches TRBD1 (6 bases). CDR1 and CDR2 from the germline V gene are SGHRS and YFSETQ. CDR3 size: 12 residues. With 4 bases removed from V and 3 bases from J, the gap between germline ends came to 8 bases. The DNA of the CDR3 is TGCGCCAGCAGCCCAGGGGACTACGAGCAGTACTTC. Encoded protein: CASSPGDYEQYF.

Concerning this clonotype: This may be a read error, as it is one base from a much larger clone. The V gene is TRBV4-2, the J gene TRBJ2-1; TRBD1 matches at 10 bases. The CDR3 extends over 14 amino acids. Trimming took 4 bases from V and 10 from J; bases not matched to a gene: 7. Germline V gene data show CDR1 as LGHNA and CDR2 as YNFKEQ. The CDR3: CASSLAGQGNEQFF. The CDR3 DNA is TGTGCCAGCAGCCTCGCGGGACAGGGGAACGAGCAGTTCTTC.

In this sample, this clonotype turned up many times. The V gene is TRBV6-5, the J gene TRBJ2-3; D tentatively fits TRBD1 or TRBD2 (6 bases each). V lost 0 bases, J lost 1 base, and 11 bases lay in between. The CDR3 consists of 16 residues. Germline-derived CDR1 and CDR2 are MNHEY and SVGAGI. This CDR3 reads CASSYSARGRTDTQYF. CDR3 DNA sequence: TGTGCCAGCAGTTACTCGGCTCGGGGGCGCACAGATACGCAGTATTTT.

This clonotype was seen a handful of times. This chain connects TRBV14 to TRBJ2-7; D might be TRBD1 (6 bases). The J call is uncertain, as TRBJ2-5 better fits the DNA end. This CDR3 comprises 14 residues. The germline CDR1 and CDR2 sequences are SGHDN and FVKESK. The CDR3 spells CASSRGWQGETQYF. CDR3 nucleotides: TGTGCCAGCAGCCGAGGGTGGCAGGGGGAGACCCAGTACTTC.

At least ten counts were recorded for this clonotype. The chain employs TRBV28 and TRBJ2-1, with 7 bases matching TRBD1. Germline CDR1 MDHEN, CDR2 SYDVKM. This CDR3 comprises 16 residues. V was pared by 6 bases and J by 0 bases, with 8 bases of the junction left unmatched. CDR3 loop: CASSTRTGSSYNEQFF. DNA of the CDR3: TGTGCCAGCAGCACCCGGACAGGTAGCTCCTACAATGAGCAGTTCTTC.

As to this clonotype: Given a much more abundant clone one base away, this may be a read error. This chain connects TRBV12-3 or TRBV12-4 to TRBJ1-2; D remains ambiguous. This CDR3 contains 14 residues. In DNA, the CDR3 is TGTGCCAGCACCCGGACCGGCCCTAACTATGACTACACCTTC. Translated: CASTRTGPNYDYTF.

This clonotype was recorded at least ten times. The chain is built from TRBV4-1 and TRBJ2-7; D is ambiguous. V gave up 0 bases and J gave up 2 bases, with 11 bases separating them. Germline V gene lookup returns CDR1 MGHRA and CDR2 YSYEKL. There are 15 residues in the CDR3. The CDR3 DNA follows: TGCGCCAGCAGCCAAGAATCGTCAGTACCCTACGAGCAGTACTTC. Translation: CASSQESSVPYEQYF.

This clonotype appeared a few times. This chain joins TRBV7-8 and TRBJ1-5, with D perhaps TRBD1 (5 bases). The CDR3 runs to 15 residues. CDR1 is SGHVS, CDR2 FQNEAQ, per germline. V was trimmed by 4 bases and J by 6 bases, leaving 16 bases between them. The CDR3 sequence is CASSSTGGVVQPQHF. The CDR3 bases are TGTGCCAGCAGCTCCACAGGAGGGGTAGTTCAGCCCCAGCATTTT.

This clonotype occurred a few times. The rearrangement links TRBV9 to TRBJ2-1; TRBD2 might be the D (5 bases). This CDR3 has 16 amino acids. Per germline, CDR1 SGDLS and CDR2 YYNGEE. Trimming left V 4 bases short and J 0 bases short, with 14 bases between. The DNA of the CDR3 is TGTGCCAGCAGCCCACAGACTATTTACTCCTACAATGAGCAGTTCTTC. This translates into CASSPQTIYSYNEQFF. The entire variable domain, with the rest obtained from reference TRBV9 and TRBJ2-1, is as follows: DSGVTQTPKHLITATGQRVTLRCSPRSGDLSVYWYQQSLDQGLQFLIQYYNGEERAKGNILERFSAQQFPDLHSELNLSSLELGDSALYFCASSPQTIYSYNEQFFGPGTRLTVL.

This clonotype has just a few counts. The chain carries TRBV29-1 and TRBJ1-1; D is unresolved. Trimming removed 3 bases at V and 4 bases at J, with 12 bases between. CDR1 is SQVTM and CDR2 is ANQGSEA in the germline V gene. CDR3 length: 13 residues. For the CDR3, the DNA is TGCAGCGTTGAGCCCCAGGTGGGCACTGAAGCTTTCTTT. Translating gives CSVEPQVGTEAFF.

This clonotype showed up just a few times. This chain joins TRBV20-1 and TRBJ2-1; TRBD1 agrees at 8 bases. With V trimmed by 6 bases and J by 2 bases, 12 bases remained unmatched. The CDR3 extends over 16 amino acids. The germline V gene has CDR1 DFQATT and CDR2 SNEGSKA (reference sequence). The CDR3 nucleotides read TGCAGTGCCACGAACCTCAGGGGGCGCACCTACAATGAGCAGTTCTTC. Its protein product is CSATNLRGRTYNEQFF.

This clonotype showed up many times. This rearrangement joins TRBV12-3 or TRBV12-4 to TRBJ2-6, with 9 bases fitting TRBD1. The CDR3 has 18 residues. V was clipped by 6 bases and J by 0 bases; unmatched bases: 9. CDR3 protein: CASSPLQGAPSGANVLTF. CDR3 sequence (DNA): TGTGCCAGCAGCCCCCTACAGGGGGCTCCCTCTGGGGCCAACGTCCTGACTTTC.

The sample holds a few counts of this clonotype. CDR3 residues: CASSLGGLLNTGELFF. CDR3 coding DNA: TGCGCCAGCAGCTTGGGAGGTCTCTTGAACACCGGGGAGCTGTTTTTT. The chain joins TRBV5-1 to TRBJ2-2, with D unclear. The CDR3 length is 16 residues. Germline CDR1 reads SGHRS; CDR2 reads YFSETQ. Trimming took off 0 bases at V and 1 base at J, with 10 bases between the two ends.

As regards this clonotype: A clone one base away is much larger, so this may be a read error. The rearrangement links TRBV5-1 to TRBJ2-5, with TRBD2 matching over 9 bases. Germline V gives CDR1 SGHRS, CDR2 YFSETQ. Trimming cost V 0 bases and J 11 bases; bases outside gene matches: 17. The CDR3 has 17 residues. CDR3 loop: CASSLGGRARSYNEQYF. Written as DNA, the CDR3 is TGCGCCAGCAGCTTGGGCGGGAGGGCCCGGTCCTACAATGAGCAGTACTTC.

Turning to this clonotype: At one boundary the junction diverges from the germline segment, which might be a read error. The chain carries TRBV27 and TRBJ1-6; weak D call: TRBD1 (5 bases). Germline values: CDR1 MNHEY, CDR2 SMNVEV (reference sequence). The length of the CDR3 is 15 residues. CDR3 sequence: CASSLGTVLASPPHF. The CDR3 DNA is TGTGCCAGCAGTCTAGGGACGGTACTGGCCTCACCCCCCCACTTT.

The chain joins TRBV29-1 to TRBJ2-6; no reliable D call. Trimming left V 4 bases short and J 0 bases short, with 4 bases between. CDR3 length: 13 residues. The V gene's germline CDR1 is SQVTM and CDR2 ANQGSEA. The CDR3 region is CSVGNSGANVLTF. As DNA, the CDR3 is TGCAGCGTTGGAAACTCTGGGGCCAACGTCCTGACTTTC.

This clonotype has at least ten counts. The rearrangement joins TRBV5-1 to TRBJ2-7; 9 positions agree with TRBD1. The CDR3 spans 14 residues. Losses at the gene ends were 4 bases for V and 3 bases for J; bases not matched to a gene: 5. Germline V lookup: CDR1 SGHRS, CDR2 YFSETQ. CDR3: CASSASTGGYEQYF. CDR3 DNA: TGCGCCAGCAGCGCTTCGACAGGGGGCTACGAGCAGTACTTC.

This clonotype was observed a handful of times. This could be a read error, since a much larger clone is one nucleotide away. The chain has TRBV10-3 and TRBJ2-1; TRBD2 agrees at 13 bases. The CDR3 is made up of 13 amino acids. Trimming cost V 4 bases and J 12 bases; bases outside gene matches: 3. Germline lookup yields CDR1 ENHRY and CDR2 SYGVKD. The CDR3 region is CAISGLAGGGQFF. The CDR3 bases are TGTGCCATCAGTGGACTAGCGGGAGGTGGGCAGTTCTTC.

This clonotype was counted between two and nine times. The chain is built from TRBV13 and TRBJ1-1; D is perhaps TRBD1 (5 bases). Per germline, CDR1 PRHDT and CDR2 FYEKMQ (reference sequence). The CDR3 is 13 residues long. Trimming took 4 bases from V and 5 from J, leaving 11 bases between them. The CDR3 protein is CASSWGGETEAFF. In DNA form, the CDR3 reads TGTGCCAGCAGCTGGGGCGGGGAGACTGAAGCTTTCTTT.

In regard to this clonotype: A much larger clonotype is one base distant, so this may be a read error. The chain is built from TRBV5-1 and TRBJ2-5, with D possibly called TRBD1 or TRBD2 (5 bases each). CDR3 length: 14 residues. Germline-derived CDR1 and CDR2 are SGHRS and YFSETQ. The CDR3 sequence is CAGSDRGPQETQYF. CDR3 coding DNA: TGCGCCGGCAGCGACCGGGGCCCCCAAGAGACCCAGTACTTC.

This chain connects TRBV7-3 to TRBJ1-1; D uncertain. The CDR3 spans 13 residues. The germline gives CDR1 SGHTA, CDR2 FQGTGA. V lost 5 bases, J lost 7 bases, and 14 bases lay in between. The CDR3 reads CASSLSGGVEAFF. The CDR3 DNA follows: TGTGCCAGCAGCCTATCCGGAGGAGTTGAAGCTTTCTTT.

In its sample, this clonotype was seen many times. This chain joins TRBV6-5 and TRBJ1-2; 7 bases line up with TRBD1. Looked up from germline, CDR1 is MNHEY and CDR2 is SVGAGI. The CDR3 spans 14 residues. Unmatched junction bases numbered 5, after V lost 0 bases and J lost 7 bases. The CDR3 here is CASSYSAGGVGYTF. CDR3 DNA: TGTGCCAGCAGTTACTCCGCAGGGGGAGTTGGCTACACCTTC.

This clonotype was recorded at least ten times. This sequence joins TRBV18 and TRBJ2-7, with unresolved D. V was trimmed by 3 bases and J by 2 bases, leaving 8 bases between them. Germline V CDR1 and CDR2: KGHSH, LQKENI. The CDR3 extends over 13 amino acids. The CDR3, as DNA: TGTGCCAGCTCACCTTCGCCGACCTACGAGCAGTACTTC. Translated: CASSPSPTYEQYF.

A remark on this clonotype: Since a much larger clone is just one base distant, this may be a read error. This chain links TRBV7-9 with TRBJ2-5; a weak D match, TRBD1 (5 bases). Germline V CDR1 and CDR2: SEHNR, FQNEAQ (reference sequence). Deletions cut 3 bases from V and 4 bases from J, with 12 bases between. The CDR3 covers 14 residues. The DNA of the CDR3 is TGTGCCAGCAGCTTTGGACATGAGAGAGAGACCCAGTACTTC. The encoded protein is CASSFGHERETQYF.

At least ten counts were recorded for this clonotype. The gene calls are TRBV27 and TRBJ2-7, with D unresolved. Looked up from germline, CDR1 is MNHEY and CDR2 is SMNVEV (reference sequence). The V and J ends lost 5 bases and 1 base respectively, with 15 bases between them. The CDR3 spans 15 residues. CDR3 in DNA: TGTGCCAGCAGTACCTGGGCTCTAGGGTCCTACGAGCAGTACTTC. Translated, it gives CASSTWALGSYEQYF.

Remarks on this clonotype: A much larger clone differs by one base, so this may be a read error. The chain recombines TRBV5-6 with TRBJ2-3; D is perhaps TRBD1 (5 bases). The DNA end favors TRBJ1-5, so the J call may be wrong. Germline V CDR1 and CDR2: SGHDT, YYEEEE. CDR3 length equals 16 residues. As DNA, the CDR3 is TGTGCCAGCAGATCTCCGGGACTAGCGGTCACAGATACGCAGCATTTT. This sequence encodes CASRSPGLAVTDTQHF.

This clonotype was counted many times. The rearrangement links TRBV20-1 to TRBJ2-3; 8 positions match TRBD2. V lost 3 bases to trimming and J lost 4 bases; unmatched junction nucleotides: 6. CDR1 and CDR2 (germline): DFQATT, SNEGSKA (reference sequence). This CDR3 contains 14 residues. The CDR3 nucleotides read TGCAGTGCTAGGGTAGCGGGATCGGCAGATACGCAGTATTTT. It yields the protein CSARVAGSADTQYF.

Ten or more counts support this clonotype. V gene TRBV5-1 combines with J gene TRBJ1-2; tentative D call: TRBD1 (5 bases). The CDR3 extends over 15 amino acids. V gave up 0 bases and J gave up 3 bases, with 12 bases separating them. The germline gives CDR1 SGHRS, CDR2 YFSETQ. The CDR3 reads CASSLAAGKHYGYTF. CDR3 DNA sequence: TGCGCCAGCAGCTTGGCGGCAGGGAAGCACTATGGCTACACCTTC. The whole variable domain, filled in from reference TRBV5-1 and TRBJ1-2, reads KAGVTQTPRYLIKTRGQQVTLSCSPISGHRSVSWYQQTPGQGLQFLFEYFSETQRNKGNFPGRFSGRQFSNSRSEMNVSTLELGDSALYLCASSLAAGKHYGYTFGSGTRLTVV.

The chain joins TRBV4-1 to TRBJ1-5; 7 bases agree with TRBD1. The V gene end was trimmed by 0 bases and the J gene end by 3 bases; junction bases not matched to a gene: 5. CDR1 is MGHRA, CDR2 YSYEKL, per germline. The CDR3 runs 16 residues. CDR3 sequence: CASSQDDRVYNQPQHF. The CDR3 DNA reads as TGCGCCAGCAGCCAAGACGACAGGGTCTACAATCAGCCCCAGCATTTT.